Below, one TCR beta chain is given with its context. Germline and junction disagree at one end, which may indicate a read error. Here immunoSEQ multiplex PCR was the method, and the copy in TCRdb shows in-frame clones only, minus some. The profile covers around 35,000 clones, with 80% to 90% appearing a single time and 3.1% taken by the ten largest. This record comes from a study of CD4 T cells in relation to SARS-CoV-2 and coronaviruses. Germline values: CDR1 SSHAT, CDR2 FNYEAQ (reference sequence). The CDR3 loop spans 13 amino acids. This rearrangement joins TRBV7-7 to TRBJ2-1; TRBD1 agrees at 7 bases. The TCR was taken from an adult with COVID-19. Sequenced material: memory CD4+ T cells from PBMCs. The DNA of the CDR3 is TGTGCTAGCAGCCCGGACAGGTACAATGAGCAGTTCTTC. This codes for CASSPDRYNEQFF.